This T cell receptor beta chain was observed in a study of blood T cell repertoires in COVID-19. Study-level information: Acute-phase and convalescent COVID-19 samples originated in the United States, Italy and Spain. The analysed material was cDNA or gDNA that came from T cells, B-cell-depleted T cells, or PBMCs.

The table lists this clone with a count of one. Original handling: Amplification of reference gene primers was used by the study to estimate nucleated cell counts. Data came from immunoSEQ multiplex PCR; TCRdb stores just in-frame clones and leaves some out. That table supplies the V and J calls and clone size; D and trimming were determined from the DNA. The sample has 120,000 to 150,000 clones, roughly 90% seen once. What was sequenced was peripheral blood. This receptor was obtained from a woman aged 45-65 years with acute or convalescent COVID-19.

CDR3 loop: CASSDSQLGSYEQFF. As DNA, the CDR3 is TGTGCCAGCAGTGACTCACAGCTCGGTTCATATGAGCAGTTCTTC. The chain combines TRBV6-4 with TRBJ2-1, with D unclear. From germline, CDR1 is MRHNA and CDR2 SNTAGT. With 0 bases removed from V and 8 bases from J, the gap between germline ends came to 14 bases. CDR3 length equals 15 residues.